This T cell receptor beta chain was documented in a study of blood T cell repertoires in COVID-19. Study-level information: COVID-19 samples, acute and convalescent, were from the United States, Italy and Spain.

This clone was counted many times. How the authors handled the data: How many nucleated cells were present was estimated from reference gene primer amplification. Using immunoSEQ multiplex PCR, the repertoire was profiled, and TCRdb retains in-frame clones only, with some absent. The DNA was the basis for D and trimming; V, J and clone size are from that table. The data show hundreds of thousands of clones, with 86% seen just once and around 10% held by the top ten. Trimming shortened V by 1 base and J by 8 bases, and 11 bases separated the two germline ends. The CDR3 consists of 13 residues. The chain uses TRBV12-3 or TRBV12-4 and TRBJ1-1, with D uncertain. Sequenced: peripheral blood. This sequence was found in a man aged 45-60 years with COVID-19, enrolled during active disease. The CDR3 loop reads CASSLVSTGEAFF. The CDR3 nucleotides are TGTGCCAGCAGTTTAGTATCGACCGGGGAAGCTTTCTTT.